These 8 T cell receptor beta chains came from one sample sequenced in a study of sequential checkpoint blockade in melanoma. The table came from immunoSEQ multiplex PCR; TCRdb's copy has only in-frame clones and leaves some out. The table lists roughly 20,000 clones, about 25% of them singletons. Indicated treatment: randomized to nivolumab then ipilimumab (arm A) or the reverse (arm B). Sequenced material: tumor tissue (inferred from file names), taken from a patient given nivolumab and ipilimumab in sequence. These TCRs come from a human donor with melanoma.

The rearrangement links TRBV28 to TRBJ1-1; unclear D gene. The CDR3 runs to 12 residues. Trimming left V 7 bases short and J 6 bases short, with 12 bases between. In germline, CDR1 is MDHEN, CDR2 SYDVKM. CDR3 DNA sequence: TGTGCCAGCACAACCTTTTTGGCTGAAGCTTTCTTT. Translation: CASTTFLAEAFF.

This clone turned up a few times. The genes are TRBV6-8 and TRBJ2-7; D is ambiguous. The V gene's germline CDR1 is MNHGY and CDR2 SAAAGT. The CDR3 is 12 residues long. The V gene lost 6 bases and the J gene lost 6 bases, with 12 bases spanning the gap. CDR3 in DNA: TGTGCCAGCAGCACTAAGGGTGGCGAGCAGTACTTC. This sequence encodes CASSTKGGEQYF.

The DNA for the CDR3 is TGTGCCAGCAGCTCCATAAATTCACTAGCGGGAGGAGGCGATGAGCAGTTCTTC. Protein sequence: CASSSINSLAGGGDEQFF. This chain links TRBV11-3 with TRBJ2-1, with 12 bases aligning to TRBD2. Germline V gene data show CDR1 as SGHNT and CDR2 as YENEEA. The CDR3 sequence is 18 residues long. J gave up 8 bases and V 4 bases, and 15 bases lay outside the gene matches.

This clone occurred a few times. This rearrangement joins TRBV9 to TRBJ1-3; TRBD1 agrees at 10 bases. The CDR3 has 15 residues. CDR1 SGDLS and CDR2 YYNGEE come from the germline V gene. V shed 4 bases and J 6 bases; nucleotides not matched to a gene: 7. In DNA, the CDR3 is TGTGCCAGCAGCTCCCAGACAGGGGGCATAAACACCATATATTTT. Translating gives CASSSQTGGINTIYF.

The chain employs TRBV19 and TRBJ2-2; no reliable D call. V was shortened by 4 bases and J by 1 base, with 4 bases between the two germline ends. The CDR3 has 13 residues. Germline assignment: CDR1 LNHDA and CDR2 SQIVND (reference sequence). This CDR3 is CASSRGNTGELFF. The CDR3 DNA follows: TGTGCCAGTAGTAGGGGGAACACCGGGGAGCTGTTTTTT.

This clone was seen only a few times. CDR3 DNA sequence: TGTGCCAGCGGTGGGCGGGGGGTCTACGAGCAGTACTTC. This encodes CASGGRGVYEQYF. The chain combines TRBV12-5 with TRBJ2-7; 8 bases line up with TRBD2. The V gene's germline CDR1 is LGHNT and CDR2 FRNRAP. The CDR3 loop spans 13 amino acids. Together with reference TRBV12-5 and TRBJ2-7, the CDR3 gives the full variable domain: DARVTQTPRHKVTEMGQEVTMRCQPILGHNTVFWYRQTMMQGLELLAYFRNRAPLDDSGMPKDRFSAEMPDATLATLKIQPSEPRDSAVYFCASGGRGVYEQYFGPGTRLTVT.

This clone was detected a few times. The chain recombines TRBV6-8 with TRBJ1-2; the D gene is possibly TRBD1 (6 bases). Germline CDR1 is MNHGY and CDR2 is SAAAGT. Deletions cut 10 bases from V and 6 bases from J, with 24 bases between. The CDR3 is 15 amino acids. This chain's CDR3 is CAISHQTGKLDGYTF. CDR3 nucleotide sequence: TGTGCCATCAGCCACCAAACAGGGAAATTAGATGGCTACACCTTC.

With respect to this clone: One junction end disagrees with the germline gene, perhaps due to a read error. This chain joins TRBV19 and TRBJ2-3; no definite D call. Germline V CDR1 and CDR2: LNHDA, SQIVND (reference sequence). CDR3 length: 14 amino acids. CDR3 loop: CASSVDFRRDTQYF. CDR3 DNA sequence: TGTGCCAGTAGTGTAGACTTTCGCAGGGATACGCAGTATTTT.